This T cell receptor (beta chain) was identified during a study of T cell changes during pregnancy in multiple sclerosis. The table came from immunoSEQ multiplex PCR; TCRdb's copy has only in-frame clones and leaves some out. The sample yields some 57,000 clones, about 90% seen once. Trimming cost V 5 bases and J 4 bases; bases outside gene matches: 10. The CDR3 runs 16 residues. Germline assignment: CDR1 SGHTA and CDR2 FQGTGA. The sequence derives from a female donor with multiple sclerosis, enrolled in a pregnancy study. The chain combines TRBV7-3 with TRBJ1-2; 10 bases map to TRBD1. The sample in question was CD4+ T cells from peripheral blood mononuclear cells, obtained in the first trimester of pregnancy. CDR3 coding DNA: TGTGCCAGCAGCCCGAGTCCCGGGACAGGGGTCTATGGCTACACCTTC. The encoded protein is CASSPSPGTGVYGYTF. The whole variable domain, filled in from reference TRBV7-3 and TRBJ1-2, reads GAGVSQTPSNKVTEKGKYVELRCDPISGHTALYWYRQSLGQGPEFLIYFQGTGAADDSGLPNDRFFAVRPEGSVSTLKIQRTERGDSAVYLCASSPSPGTGVYGYTFGSGTRLTVV.